Below, 12 T cell receptor beta chains from the same sample are listed, as sequenced in a study of CD8 T cells in ankylosing spondylitis. MiXCR, run by TCRdb on the 5' RACE reads, gives a single entry per CDR3 protein. The table lists about 240,000 distinct CDR3 sequences, around 10% of them singletons. Sequencing was done on a sample of blood, either unsorted or a sorted T cell fraction (not recorded which). These receptors all come from a male donor with ankylosing spondylitis or in good health (not recorded which).

This clonotype came up many times. The chain couples TRBV7-2 to TRBJ2-7; D is perhaps TRBD1 (5 bases). The ends were cut back, 6 bases at V and 2 bases at J, with 14 bases in the middle. CDR3 length: 14 residues. The germline V gene encodes CDR1 SGHTA and CDR2 FQGNSA. CDR3 residues: CASSFEDTPYEQYF. CDR3 in DNA: TGTGCCAGCAGTTTCGAGGACACCCCCTACGAGCAGTACTTC.

This clonotype was recorded many times. This chain connects TRBV12-3 or TRBV12-4 to TRBJ2-1; D is perhaps TRBD2 (5 bases). The CDR3 extends over 14 amino acids. Trimming took off 3 bases at V and 7 bases at J, with 13 bases between the two ends. Here the CDR3 DNA reads TGTGCCAGCAGTTTTCTAGCAAGTATAAATGAGCAGTTCTTC. This sequence encodes CASSFLASINEQFF.

This clonotype was observed many times. The CDR3 region is CASSIDGSSTDTQYF. The CDR3 DNA reads as TGTGCCAGCAGCATTGACGGATCTAGCACAGATACGCAGTATTTT. The rearrangement joins TRBV7-2 to TRBJ2-3; D remains ambiguous. Germline V gene sequence: CDR1 SGHTA, CDR2 FQGNSA. The CDR3 is 15 amino acids. V shed 5 bases and J shed 0 bases, with 12 bases lying between them.

This clonotype was seen repeatedly, ten times or more. This sequence joins TRBV11-2 and TRBJ2-3; D perhaps matches TRBD2 (6 bases). The V end lost 2 bases, the J end lost 3 bases, and 9 bases lay between the germline ends. The CDR3 runs 14 residues. CDR1 and CDR2 from the germline V gene are SGHAT and FQNNGV. The CDR3 here is CASSLNAGTDTQYF. In DNA, the CDR3 is TGTGCCAGCAGCTTAAATGCGGGAACAGATACGCAGTATTTT.

In its sample, this clonotype was seen many times. The chain has TRBV24-1 and TRBJ2-7; no clear D gene. CDR3 length equals 15 residues. V was trimmed by 1 base and J by 1 base, leaving 10 bases between them. CDR1 and CDR2 (germline): KGHDR, SFDVKD. The CDR3 DNA is TGTGCCACCAGTGATTTTGGCAGGTTATCCTACGAGCAGTACTTC. Encoded protein: CATSDFGRLSYEQYF.

This clonotype occurred many times. The chain employs TRBV24-1 and TRBJ2-1; D might be TRBD1 (6 bases). This CDR3 contains 12 residues. The germline CDR1 and CDR2 sequences are KGHDR and SFDVKD. V was pared by 3 bases and J by 15 bases, with 14 bases between. The CDR3 protein is CATSDRQGFPFF. In DNA form, the CDR3 reads TGTGCCACCAGTGATCGGCAGGGGTTTCCGTTCTTC.

This clonotype appeared a few times. Just one base apart from a much larger clone, this may be a read error. The chain links TRBV7-2 to TRBJ1-2, with TRBD1 as a possible D gene (5 bases). The CDR3 is 15 residues long. Germline lookup yields CDR1 SGHTA and CDR2 FQGNSA. The CDR3 DNA reads TGTGCCAGCAGCCCCTTTGGGACGGACCTGGGTGGCTACATCTTC. This gives the protein CASSPFGTDLGGYIF.

The chain recombines TRBV11-2 with TRBJ2-7, with no clear D. Trimming shortened V by 1 base and J by 6 bases, and 22 bases separated the two germline ends. The CDR3 length is 17 residues. Germline lookup yields CDR1 SGHAT and CDR2 FQNNGV. The CDR3 coding sequence is TGTGCCAGCAGCTTAGGGTCTTACTCGCTCCTTCGGGCCGAGCAGTACTTC. Its protein product is CASSLGSYSLLRAEQYF. The whole variable domain, filled in from reference TRBV11-2 and TRBJ2-7, reads EAGVAQSPRYKIIEKRQSVAFWCNPISGHATLYWYQQILGQGPKLLIQFQNNGVVDDSQLPKDRFSAERLKGVDSTLKIQPAKLEDSAVYLCASSLGSYSLLRAEQYFGPGTRLTVT.

This clonotype was recorded many times. The rearrangement joins TRBV20-1 to TRBJ2-1; 9 bases map to TRBD1. V dropped 4 bases and J dropped 6; count of bases not matched to a gene: 16. The CDR3 runs to 17 residues. CDR1 and CDR2 from the germline V gene are DFQATT and SNEGSKA (reference sequence). This chain's CDR3 is CSAIDPSGQGNLNEQFF. Here the CDR3 DNA reads TGCAGTGCTATAGACCCTTCGGGACAGGGAAACCTCAATGAGCAGTTCTTC.

This clonotype appeared a few times. The chain has TRBV12-3 or TRBV12-4 and TRBJ2-3; D is undetermined. CDR3 size: 14 residues. The ends were cut back, 8 bases at V and 6 bases at J, with 18 bases in the middle. CDR3 protein: CASHKMVRRDTQYF. DNA for the CDR3: TGTGCCAGCCATAAAATGGTAAGAAGGGATACGCAGTATTTT.

As DNA, the CDR3 is TGTGCCAGCAGCCCGGAGGGGTGGGATGAGCAGTTCTTC. Protein: CASSPEGWDEQFF. The chain uses TRBV7-2 and TRBJ2-1, with D possibly matching TRBD2 (6 bases). Deletions cut 5 bases from V and 8 bases from J, with 13 bases between. CDR1 and CDR2 (germline): SGHTA, FQGNSA. The CDR3 contains 13 residues.

This clonotype was detected a few times. The J gene is TRBJ2-3, the V gene TRBV12-2; the table gives TRBD1 as D, unverified against the DNA. TRBV12-2 is listed as a pseudogene. This CDR3 has 18 amino acids. Here the CDR3 DNA reads TGTGCAAGTCGCTTAGAGATCCGGGACCCGATTTGCACAGATACGCAGTATTTT. As protein: CASRLEIRDPICTDTQYF.